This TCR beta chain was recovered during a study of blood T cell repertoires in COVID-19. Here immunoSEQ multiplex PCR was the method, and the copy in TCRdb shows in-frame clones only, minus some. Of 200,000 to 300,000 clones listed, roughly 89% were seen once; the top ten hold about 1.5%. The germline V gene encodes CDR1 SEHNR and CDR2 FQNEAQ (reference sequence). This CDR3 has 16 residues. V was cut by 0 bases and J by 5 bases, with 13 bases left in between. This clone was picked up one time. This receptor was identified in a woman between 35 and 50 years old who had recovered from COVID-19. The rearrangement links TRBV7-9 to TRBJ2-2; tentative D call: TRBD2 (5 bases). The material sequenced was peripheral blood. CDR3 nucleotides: TGTGCCAGCAGCTTAGCGTCGGACTCGCGGACCGGGGAGCTGTTTTTT. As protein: CASSLASDSRTGELFF.